This entry describes one TCR beta chain. Its antigen is unidentified. The entry originates in a study of shared clonotypes between healthy human individuals. Study-wide results and caveats: Larger estimated richness was generally seen in naive subsets than in memory subsets. The donor pool, a small one, limited the genetic and exposure-history diversity represented. Approximately 5.4% of naive CD4 clonotypes were common to several donors.

Clones were sequenced by immunoSEQ multiplex PCR, and TCRdb holds only the in-frame ones, with some missing. Here the sample spans nearly 1,000,000 clones, over 75% being singletons. V lost 0 bases to trimming and J lost 3 bases; unmatched junction nucleotides: 8. The V gene's germline CDR1 is MGHRA and CDR2 YSYEKL. The CDR3 length is 16 residues. Specimen: memory CD4+ T cells sorted from blood. Stated subset: CD45RA-negative fraction. The chain employs TRBV4-1 and TRBJ2-7; TRBD1 agrees at 7 bases. This receptor was obtained from a young man in good health. CDR3 residues: CASSQDIGTELYEQYF. In nucleotides, the CDR3 is TGCGCCAGCAGCCAAGATATTGGGACAGAACTCTACGAGCAGTACTTC.